These 32 T cell receptor beta chains came from one sample sequenced in a study of blood T cell repertoires in COVID-19. Produced via immunoSEQ multiplex PCR; TCRdb's table is partial and in-frame only. Of about 150,000 clones listed, about 82% are singletons. The sequenced sample consisted of PBMCs or T cells enriched from blood (not recorded which). These receptors were collected from a woman aged 40 to 49 who had recovered from COVID-19.

The V call is TRBV11-3, the J call TRBJ2-2; 13 nucleotides agree with TRBD2. This CDR3 spans 18 amino acids. CDR1 SGHNT and CDR2 YENEEA come from the germline V gene. Trimming at V came to 5 bases and at J to 0 bases, leaving 6 bases not matched to a gene. In DNA form, the CDR3 reads TGTGCCAGCAGCCCCCGACTAGCGGGGGGAACGAACACCGGGGAGCTGTTTTTT. It is translated as CASSPRLAGGTNTGELFF.

V gene TRBV6-2 or TRBV6-3 combines with J gene TRBJ2-6; D possibly corresponds to TRBD1 (5 bases). Germline CDR1 and CDR2: MNHEY and SVGEGT. V was shortened by 5 bases and J by 4 bases, with 9 bases between the two germline ends. CDR3 length equals 14 residues. The CDR3 loop is CASSDSLGANVLTF. The CDR3, as DNA: TGTGCCAGCAGTGACAGCCTAGGGGCCAACGTCCTGACTTTC.

This clone was recorded only once. This chain connects TRBV27 to TRBJ2-7, with TRBD2 identical over 9 bases. Germline V gene lookup returns CDR1 MNHEY and CDR2 SMNVEV (reference sequence). CDR3 length: 14 residues. The junction had 6 bases not matched to a gene; V was cut back by 6 bases and J by 3 bases. The CDR3 DNA is TGTGCCAGCAGCCACGGCGGGGGGGACTACGAGCAGTACTTC. This gives the protein CASSHGGGDYEQYF.

The chain uses TRBV15 and TRBJ2-1; D is perhaps TRBD2 (6 bases). This CDR3 region has 13 residues. Germline-derived CDR1 and CDR2 are LNHNV and YYDKDF (reference sequence). Trimming stripped 1 base from V and 10 bases from J, with 11 bases between. CDR3 residues: CATSRGLGTEQFF. The CDR3 DNA is TGTGCCACCAGCAGAGGACTAGGAACGGAGCAGTTCTTC.

CDR3 loop: CASRTGGEETQYF. The CDR3 coding sequence is TGTGCCAGCAGAACAGGGGGGGAAGAGACCCAGTACTTC. V is TRBV6-5 and J is TRBJ2-5, with a possible D match to TRBD1 (8 bases). The germline V and J ends were trimmed by 6 bases and 3 bases, with 11 bases remaining between them. This CDR3 contains 13 residues. Germline V gene sequence: CDR1 MNHEY, CDR2 SVGAGI.

This sequence joins TRBV29-1 and TRBJ2-1, with TRBD1 matching over 7 bases. From germline, CDR1 is SQVTM and CDR2 ANQGSEA. The CDR3 extends over 16 amino acids. J was trimmed by 4 bases and V by 7 bases; bases with no gene match: 16. The CDR3 region is CSAEQYGGQAYNEQFF. The CDR3 DNA follows: TGCAGCGCCGAACAATATGGAGGACAGGCTTACAATGAGCAGTTCTTC.

The chain links TRBV5-1 to TRBJ2-7; weak D call: TRBD2 (5 bases). Germline assignment: CDR1 SGHRS and CDR2 YFSETQ. There are 11 residues in the CDR3. The V gene lost 8 bases and the J gene lost 6 bases, with 12 bases spanning the gap. The CDR3 DNA is TGCGCCAGTTCCTCCGGGATCGAGCAGTACTTC. Its protein is CASSSGIEQYF.

The rearrangement links TRBV2 to TRBJ1-2; TRBD1 aligns across 8 bases. Looked up from germline, CDR1 is SNHLY and CDR2 is FYNNEI. V shed 3 bases and J 8 bases; nucleotides not matched to a gene: 8. CDR3 length: 14 residues. As DNA, the CDR3 is TGTGCCAGCAGTGACCAGGGGGCGCACGTCGGCTACACCTTC. Protein: CASSDQGAHVGYTF. The variable domain in full, with the rest retrieved from reference TRBV2 and TRBJ1-2, is EPEVTQTPSHQVTQMGQEVILRCVPISNHLYFYWYRQILGQKVEFLVSFYNNEISEKSEIFDDQFSVERPDGSNFTLKIRSTKLEDSAMYFCASSDQGAHVGYTFGSGTRLTVV.

The rearrangement links TRBV6-5 to TRBJ2-7; no definite D call. Germline loops: CDR1 MNHEY, CDR2 SVGAGI. The V end lost 8 bases, the J end lost 0 bases, and 5 bases lay between the germline ends. The CDR3 is 11 residues long. DNA of the CDR3: TGTGCCAGCGCTAGCTCCTACGAGCAGTACTTC. Translation: CASASSYEQYF.

The chain uses TRBV5-5 and TRBJ1-3; D gene unclear. CDR1 and CDR2 (germline): SGHKS, YYEKEE (reference sequence). The CDR3 is 15 amino acids. V lost 2 bases to trimming and J lost 2 bases, with 11 bases between them. For the CDR3, the DNA is TGTGCCAGCAGCTTTGATTGGGCTACTGGAAACACCATATATTTT. Its protein is CASSFDWATGNTIYF. Variable domain in full (rest from reference TRBV5-5 and TRBJ1-3): DAGVTQSPTHLIKTRGQQVTLRCSPISGHKSVSWYQQVLGQGPQFIFQYYEKEERGRGNFPDRFSARQFPNYSSELNVNALLLGDSALYLCASSFDWATGNTIYFGEGSWLTVV.

This clone was picked up many times. The V and J genes are TRBV29-1 and TRBJ2-7; D might be TRBD2 (8 bases). Trimming left V 4 bases short and J 5 bases short, with 24 bases between. The CDR3 runs to 16 residues. Germline loops: CDR1 SQVTM, CDR2 ANQGSEA. The CDR3 is CSVGGQEGLEPNEQYF. CDR3 coding DNA: TGCAGCGTTGGAGGACAGGAGGGACTAGAACCAAACGAGCAGTACTTC.

DNA of the CDR3: TGTGCCACCGGACTAGCGGGACGTTACGAGCAGTACTTC. Translated: CATGLAGRYEQYF. The chain has TRBV27 and TRBJ2-7, with 12 bases matching TRBD2. The CDR3 is 13 amino acids. The germline V gene has CDR1 MNHEY and CDR2 SMNVEV (reference sequence). Losses at the gene ends were 10 bases for V and 4 bases for J; bases not matched to a gene: 5.

The chain is built from TRBV5-1 and TRBJ2-7; 10 nucleotides agree with TRBD1. The CDR3 has 15 residues. Germline loops: CDR1 SGHRS, CDR2 YFSETQ. V lost 4 bases, J lost 2 bases, and 6 bases stayed unmatched. CDR3 sequence reads: CASSPRGTGAYEQYF. CDR3 nucleotide sequence: TGCGCCAGCAGCCCCCGAGGGACAGGGGCCTACGAGCAGTACTTC.

This chain connects TRBV30 to TRBJ1-2; 9 bases match TRBD1. The CDR3 covers 13 residues. Germline CDR1 and CDR2: GTSNPN and SVGIG (reference sequence). Trimming took 4 bases from V and 7 from J; bases not matched to a gene: 7. Here the CDR3 reads CAWNVQGQGGYTF. The CDR3 DNA reads TGTGCCTGGAATGTACAGGGACAGGGTGGCTACACCTTC.

V is TRBV9 and J is TRBJ1-1; TRBD1 is a possible D gene (5 bases). Trimming removed 3 bases from V and 5 bases from J, with 14 bases in between. CDR3 length equals 14 residues. Germline V gene lookup returns CDR1 SGDLS and CDR2 YYNGEE. CDR3 residues: CASSAGPGQTEAFF. For the CDR3, the DNA is TGTGCCAGCAGCGCCGGGCCAGGGCAAACTGAAGCTTTCTTT.

The CDR3 here is CSVHRQGLWNEQFF. The DNA for the CDR3 is TGCAGCGTCCACAGACAGGGGTTGTGGAATGAGCAGTTCTTC. The chain carries TRBV29-1 and TRBJ2-1; 8 nucleotides match TRBD1. Trimming cost V 6 bases and J 7 bases; bases outside gene matches: 11. The CDR3 length is 14 residues. The germline gives CDR1 SQVTM, CDR2 ANQGSEA.

This chain connects TRBV11-2 to TRBJ1-2, with no clear D. From germline, CDR1 is SGHAT and CDR2 FQNNGV. The length of the CDR3 is 16 residues. Trimming left V 5 bases short and J 2 bases short, with 18 bases between. CDR3 in DNA: TGTGCCAGCAGCCTACCCGGACTAGAGGGCAACTATGGCTACACCTTC. Its translation: CASSLPGLEGNYGYTF.

The rearrangement joins TRBV2 to TRBJ2-7; 7 nucleotides align to TRBD1. This CDR3 comprises 14 residues. Germline V gene lookup returns CDR1 SNHLY and CDR2 FYNNEI. V was pared by 8 bases and J by 4 bases, with 11 bases of the junction left unmatched. The CDR3 bases are TGTGCCAGCGGGATATCCAGGGGGATATACGAGCAGTACTTC. This encodes CASGISRGIYEQYF.

V is TRBV12-3 or TRBV12-4 and J is TRBJ1-2; 9 bases fit TRBD1. V gave up 7 bases and J gave up 8 bases; unmatched junction bases: 8. This CDR3 has 13 residues. This CDR3 is CASNPQGAGGYTF. In DNA, the CDR3 is TGTGCCAGCAACCCACAGGGGGCCGGAGGCTACACCTTC.

The chain has TRBV7-9 and TRBJ2-2; D remains unclear. The germline V gene has CDR1 SEHNR and CDR2 FQNEAQ (reference sequence). The CDR3 runs to 13 residues. Trimming left V 2 bases short and J 7 bases short, with 8 bases between. The CDR3 DNA reads as TGTGCCAGCAGCTTAACCTCGGGCGGGGAGCTGTTTTTT. This gives the protein CASSLTSGGELFF.

This clone occurred a few times. The V and J genes are TRBV7-2 and TRBJ1-1; D gene ambiguous. The CDR3 runs 13 residues. Germline loops: CDR1 SGHTA, CDR2 FQGNSA. Trimming cost V 4 bases and J 5 bases, with 11 bases left between them. CDR3 residues: CASSYRVDTEAFF. The CDR3 DNA reads TGTGCCAGCAGCTACCGGGTAGATACTGAAGCTTTCTTT.

Details on this clone: This CDR3 fails to terminate in the conserved phenylalanine or tryptophan, so it likely reflects a read error. The DNA is omitted, as the CDR3 cannot be located on it reliably, and the CDR3 follows TCRdb's listing. The chain has TRBV5-1 and TRBJ1-5. Germline V gene sequence: CDR1 SGHRS, CDR2 YFSETQ. The CDR3 is 10 residues long, ends included. The CDR3 loop is CASSLRAECV.

This rearrangement joins TRBV28 to TRBJ2-5, with D possibly TRBD1 on 5 matching bases. The germline V gene has CDR1 MDHEN and CDR2 SYDVKM. The V gene lost 5 bases and the J gene lost 2 bases, with 12 bases spanning the gap. This CDR3 is 14 amino acids long. CDR3 region: CASSGTAGQETQYF. The CDR3 bases are TGTGCCAGCAGTGGTACGGCAGGGCAAGAGACCCAGTACTTC.

The V call is TRBV2, the J call TRBJ1-1; TRBD1 might be the D (5 bases). The V and J ends lost 8 bases and 5 bases respectively, with 9 bases between them. CDR3 length: 11 residues. The germline V gene has CDR1 SNHLY and CDR2 FYNNEI. In DNA, the CDR3 is TGTGCCAGCGTTGGGGGGACTGAAGCTTTCTTT. As protein: CASVGGTEAFF.

This clone appeared once. The CDR3 bases are TGTGCCAGCAGGGAGGGTGAGTTTAGGACTGAAGCTTTCTTT. It codes for CASREGEFRTEAFF. V and J are TRBV2 and TRBJ1-1, with D uncertain. The germline gives CDR1 SNHLY, CDR2 FYNNEI. The CDR3 contains 14 residues. V shed 6 bases and J shed 5 bases, with 16 bases lying between them.

The V call is TRBV20-1, the J call TRBJ1-5; 12 bases are a match to TRBD1. CDR3 size: 15 residues. V was clipped by 3 bases and J by 11 bases; unmatched bases: 11. Per the germline V gene, CDR1 is DFQATT and CDR2 is SNEGSKA (reference sequence). The CDR3 spells CSASLGGDRGLAQHF. The CDR3 DNA is TGCAGTGCTAGTCTCGGTGGGGACAGGGGGCTTGCCCAGCATTTT.

V gene TRBV4-1 combines with J gene TRBJ2-7; 9 nucleotides align to TRBD1. The CDR3 contains 17 residues. Germline trimming cut 4 bases from V and 2 bases from J; bases unmatched to any gene: 12. Germline V gene sequence: CDR1 MGHRA, CDR2 YSYEKL. The CDR3 loop is CASSLNTGTGLTYEQYF. For the CDR3, the DNA is TGCGCCAGCAGCCTCAACACCGGGACAGGGCTTACCTACGAGCAGTACTTC.

J is TRBJ2-2 and V is TRBV12-3 or TRBV12-4, with D tentatively TRBD1 (6 bases). CDR3 length equals 13 residues. The germline V and J ends were trimmed by 6 bases and 6 bases, with 11 bases remaining between them. The DNA of the CDR3 is TGTGCCAGCAGCTTCAGGGGTCCCGGGGAGCTGTTTTTT. Translating gives CASSFRGPGELFF.

The chain joins TRBV10-3 to TRBJ1-4; D is perhaps TRBD1 (5 bases). This CDR3 has 13 residues. The germline V gene has CDR1 ENHRY and CDR2 SYGVKD. With 6 bases removed from V and 8 bases from J, the gap between germline ends came to 13 bases. The DNA of the CDR3 is TGTGCCATCAGGTCGGGGGTGGAGGAAAAACTGTTTTTT. It yields the protein CAIRSGVEEKLFF.

This chain links TRBV9 with TRBJ2-7, with 9 bases aligning to TRBD1. Trimming at V came to 3 bases and at J to 0 bases, leaving 4 bases not matched to a gene. The germline V gene has CDR1 SGDLS and CDR2 YYNGEE. This CDR3 has 15 residues. The CDR3, as DNA: TGTGCCAGCAGCGAGGGGACAGGGTACTCCTACGAGCAGTACTTC. Translation gives CASSEGTGYSYEQYF.

In nucleotides, the CDR3 is TGCGCCAGCAACTCCCAGAGGCTAGCGGTGAACACCGGGGAGCTGTTTTTT. This translates into CASNSQRLAVNTGELFF. The chain employs TRBV5-1 and TRBJ2-2, with 7 bases that match TRBD2. The CDR3 runs 17 residues. The germline CDR1 and CDR2 sequences are SGHRS and YFSETQ. V gave up 6 bases and J gave up 1 base; unmatched junction bases: 12.

This clone was seen a single time. The V gene is TRBV24-1, the J gene TRBJ2-1, with 7 bases fitting TRBD1. CDR1 KGHDR and CDR2 SFDVKD come from the germline V gene. With V trimmed by 8 bases and J by 7 bases, 4 bases remained unmatched. The CDR3 sequence is 12 residues long. The CDR3 coding sequence is TGTGCCACCATCAAACAGGGGAATGAGCAGTTCTTC. As protein: CATIKQGNEQFF.